Following are 23 T cell receptor beta chains from one sample sequenced in a study of shared clonotypes between healthy human individuals. TCRdb keeps only in-frame clones here, not all; method: immunoSEQ multiplex PCR. The data hold about 2.1 million clones, with over 85% observed a single time. Naive-designated CD8 cells lacked CD45RO, were positively enriched for CCR7, and omitted terminally differentiated effector memory CD45RA+ cells. The sample comprised naive CD8+ T cells from PBMCs. These receptors were collected from a man younger than 35 in good health. Some clones in this sample may be carry-over from other donors' samples.

The chain carries TRBV9 and TRBJ1-5; D is ambiguous. Germline V gene sequence: CDR1 SGDLS, CDR2 YYNGEE. The CDR3 consists of 14 residues. V lost 3 bases to trimming and J lost 6 bases, with 13 bases between them. The CDR3 loop reads CASSAASRGQPQHF. The DNA for the CDR3 is TGTGCCAGCAGCGCCGCGAGTCGGGGTCAGCCCCAGCATTTT.

V usage is TRBV30 and J usage is TRBJ1-1; D might be TRBD1 (5 bases). This CDR3 is 18 amino acids long. Germline V gives CDR1 GTSNPN, CDR2 SVGIG (reference sequence). The germline V and J ends were trimmed by 1 base and 1 base, with 22 bases remaining between them. In DNA, the CDR3 is TGTGCCTGGAGTGGGGGCGACGCCGGTCGAAGCAGGAACACTGAAGCTTTCTTT. It yields the protein CAWSGGDAGRSRNTEAFF. Based on the CDR3 plus reference TRBV30 and TRBJ1-1, the full variable domain is SQTIHQWPATLVQPVGSPLSLECTVEGTSNPNLYWYRQAAGRGLQLLFYSVGIGQISSEVPQNLSASRPQDRQFILSSKKLLLSDSGFYLCAWSGGDAGRSRNTEAFFGQGTRLTVV.

The V gene is TRBV18, the J gene TRBJ2-4; D is unclear. Germline V gene data show CDR1 as KGHSH and CDR2 as LQKENI. This CDR3 is built from 15 residues. Trimming stripped 3 bases from V and 0 bases from J, with 9 bases between. This CDR3 is CASSPTELAKNIQYF. CDR3 nucleotide sequence: TGTGCCAGCTCACCCACCGAACTAGCCAAAAACATTCAGTACTTC.

The chain links TRBV9 to TRBJ2-1; 10 positions match TRBD1. V trimming: 3 bases; J trimming: 8 bases; junction bases outside the gene matches: 17. The CDR3 sequence is 18 residues long. CDR1 and CDR2 from the germline V gene are SGDLS and YYNGEE. The CDR3 is CASSGVGERQGATDEQFF. The CDR3 DNA reads TGTGCCAGCAGCGGAGTGGGAGAAAGACAGGGGGCTACCGATGAGCAGTTCTTC.

V is TRBV7-9 and J is TRBJ1-1, with a possible D match to TRBD1 (6 bases). Germline CDR1 and CDR2: SEHNR and FQNEAQ (reference sequence). There are 13 residues in the CDR3. V was shortened by 4 bases and J by 3 bases, with 9 bases between the two germline ends. CDR3 coding DNA: TGTGCCAGCAGCTCGGGGGGCGACACTGAAGCTTTCTTT. Encoded protein: CASSSGGDTEAFF.

The chain uses TRBV21-1 and TRBJ2-2; the table gives TRBD2 as D, unverified against the DNA. TRBV21-1 is annotated as a pseudogene. CDR3 length: 18 residues. The CDR3 bases are TGTGCCAGCAGCAAAGGTCGCGCTAGCGGGAGTTCTCCCGGGGAGCTGTTTTTT. It codes for CASSKGRASGSSPGELFF.

The CDR3 DNA reads TGTGCCAGCAGTTCCCGGCAGACCTACGAGCAGTACTTC. Protein sequence: CASSSRQTYEQYF. The V call is TRBV28, the J call TRBJ2-7; no clear D gene. Trimming cost V 4 bases and J 2 bases, with 9 bases left between them. Germline values: CDR1 MDHEN, CDR2 SYDVKM. This CDR3 is 13 amino acids long.

The chain is built from TRBV4-3 and TRBJ2-1; 7 bases align to TRBD2. The germline V gene has CDR1 LGHNA and CDR2 YSLEER. The CDR3 is 15 residues long. After removal of 1 base from V and 6 bases from J, the junction contained 6 bases not matched to a gene. CDR3 loop: CASSQGLAAFNEQFF. The CDR3 region has the DNA TGCGCCAGCAGCCAAGGGCTAGCGGCCTTCAATGAGCAGTTCTTC.

V and J are TRBV10-2 and TRBJ2-2, with 11 bases identical to TRBD2. The CDR3 consists of 16 residues. Germline trimming cut 4 bases from V and 6 bases from J; bases unmatched to any gene: 7. Germline loops: CDR1 WSHSY, CDR2 SAAADI. Written as DNA, the CDR3 is TGCGCCAGCAGTGCGGAGCTAGCGGGAGGACCCGGGGAGCTGTTTTTT. This sequence encodes CASSAELAGGPGELFF.

The chain links TRBV5-1 to TRBJ2-5; D is perhaps TRBD1 or TRBD2 (7 bases each). The CDR3 loop spans 15 amino acids. Trimming pared 4 bases from V and 4 bases from J, leaving 17 bases between. Germline CDR1 is SGHRS and CDR2 is YFSETQ. The chain's CDR3 is CASSRLDREGETQYF. CDR3 DNA: TGCGCCAGCAGCCGCCTTGACAGGGAGGGAGAGACCCAGTACTTC.

Comment on this clone: Other DNA variants within this sample encode the same CDR3. V gene TRBV9 combines with J gene TRBJ2-1; a weak D match, TRBD2 (5 bases). The CDR3 extends over 13 amino acids. V lost 2 bases and J 4 bases, leaving 7 bases between the germline ends. Germline lookup yields CDR1 SGDLS and CDR2 YYNGEE. The CDR3 region has the DNA TGTGCCAGCAGCGTCCGGGGATACAATGAGCAGTTCTTC. Its protein is CASSVRGYNEQFF. Supplemented by reference TRBV9 and TRBJ2-1, the full variable domain reads DSGVTQTPKHLITATGQRVTLRCSPRSGDLSVYWYQQSLDQGLQFLIQYYNGEERAKGNILERFSAQQFPDLHSELNLSSLELGDSALYFCASSVRGYNEQFFGPGTRLTVL.

V and J are TRBV7-9 and TRBJ2-1, with TRBD2 matching over 10 bases. The germline CDR1 and CDR2 sequences are SEHNR and FQNEAQ (reference sequence). The CDR3 length is 14 residues. After removal of 8 bases from V and 6 bases from J, the junction contained 7 bases not matched to a gene. The CDR3 reads CASLAGVPRNEQFF. CDR3 in DNA: TGTGCCAGCCTAGCGGGAGTACCACGCAATGAGCAGTTCTTC. The full variable domain, its missing parts supplied by reference TRBV7-9 and TRBJ2-1, is DTGVSQNPRHKITKRGQNVTFRCDPISEHNRLYWYRQTLGQGPEFLTYFQNEAQLEKSRLLSDRFSAERPKGSFSTLEIQRTEQGDSAMYLCASLAGVPRNEQFFGPGTRLTVL.

The chain uses TRBV9 and TRBJ2-7, with D perhaps matching TRBD2 (5 bases). Germline V gene data show CDR1 as SGDLS and CDR2 as YYNGEE. The germline V and J ends were trimmed by 0 bases and 5 bases, with 12 bases remaining between them. The CDR3 totals 14 residues. CDR3 nucleotide sequence: TGTGCCAGCAGCGTAGAGGCGGGTCTGGACGAGCAGTACTTC. As protein: CASSVEAGLDEQYF. Full variable domain (rest looked up from reference TRBV9 and TRBJ2-7): DSGVTQTPKHLITATGQRVTLRCSPRSGDLSVYWYQQSLDQGLQFLIQYYNGEERAKGNILERFSAQQFPDLHSELNLSSLELGDSALYFCASSVEAGLDEQYFGPGTRLTVT.

The gene calls are TRBV5-1 and TRBJ2-1; possibly TRBD2 for D (6 bases). Looked up from germline, CDR1 is SGHRS and CDR2 is YFSETQ. This CDR3 has 14 amino acids. V was pared by 7 bases and J by 6 bases, with 17 bases between. The CDR3 is CASSNREKANEQFF. The CDR3 DNA sequence: TGCGCCAGCTCAAATCGGGAGAAAGCCAATGAGCAGTTCTTC.

This clone has just a few counts. The chain has TRBV6-5 and TRBJ1-4, with D possibly TRBD1 on 6 matching bases. The CDR3 spans 15 residues. Trimming shortened V by 0 bases and J by 8 bases, and 13 bases separated the two germline ends. Per the germline V gene, CDR1 is MNHEY and CDR2 is SVGAGI. The chain's CDR3 is CASSYSNRADEKLFF. In DNA, the CDR3 is TGTGCCAGCAGTTACTCGAACAGGGCGGACGAAAAACTGTTTTTT.

DNA for the CDR3: TGCAGCGTTGAGTCAGGGGTCTCGGACGAGCAGTACTTC. Amino acid sequence: CSVESGVSDEQYF. This sequence joins TRBV29-1 and TRBJ2-5; D is perhaps TRBD1 (6 bases). The assigned J gene may be wrong: the sequence end matches TRBJ2-7 better. The CDR3 covers 13 residues. CDR1 is SQVTM, CDR2 ANQGSEA, per germline.

V gene TRBV5-6 combines with J gene TRBJ2-7; no clear D gene. Germline V gene sequence: CDR1 SGHDT, CDR2 YYEEEE. The CDR3 loop spans 14 amino acids. The V and J ends lost 0 bases and 3 bases respectively, with 10 bases between them. CDR3 residues: CASSLGVRGYEQYF. DNA for the CDR3: TGTGCCAGCAGCTTGGGTGTTCGAGGCTACGAGCAGTACTTC.

This CDR3 is CTSSQDITEGSYEQYF. CDR3 nucleotide sequence: TGCACCAGCAGCCAAGATATAACCGAGGGTTCGTACGAGCAGTACTTC. The rearrangement joins TRBV1 to TRBJ2-5; no check of the table's D call, TRBD2, against the DNA was made. Near its end, the DNA agrees better with TRBJ2-7, so the J call may be wrong. TRBV1 represents a pseudogene. There are 16 residues in the CDR3.

The V call is TRBV7-9, the J call TRBJ2-7; 7 positions agree with TRBD1. After removal of 1 base from V and 3 bases from J, the junction contained 3 bases not matched to a gene. CDR3 size: 14 residues. The germline V gene has CDR1 SEHNR and CDR2 FQNEAQ (reference sequence). CDR3 loop: CASSLGDSNYEQYF. For the CDR3, the DNA is TGTGCCAGCAGCTTAGGGGACAGTAACTACGAGCAGTACTTC.

V is TRBV5-6 and J is TRBJ2-7; D unclear. With 0 bases removed from V and 7 bases from J, the gap between germline ends came to 11 bases. Germline assignment: CDR1 SGHDT and CDR2 YYEEEE. The CDR3 has 13 residues. The CDR3 region is CASSLAPAAEQYF. The CDR3 region has the DNA TGTGCCAGCAGCTTGGCGCCCGCCGCTGAGCAGTACTTC.

V usage is TRBV9 and J usage is TRBJ1-2; D is uncertain. CDR3 length: 13 amino acids. Germline V gene sequence: CDR1 SGDLS, CDR2 YYNGEE. Trimming left V 4 bases short and J 4 bases short, with 11 bases between. This CDR3 reads CASSQTPLYGYTF. The CDR3 DNA reads as TGTGCCAGCAGCCAAACCCCCCTCTATGGCTACACCTTC.

Only one count was recorded for this clone. This CDR3 is also generated by other DNA sequences in the sample. V and J are TRBV14 and TRBJ2-7, with a possible D match to TRBD1 (5 bases). Germline V CDR1 and CDR2: SGHDN, FVKESK. CDR3 length: 13 residues. The V gene lost 4 bases and the J gene lost 4 bases, with 11 bases spanning the gap. CDR3 amino acids: CASSLGRTYEQYF. CDR3 sequence (DNA): TGTGCCAGCAGCCTAGGACGGACATACGAGCAGTACTTC.

This chain uses TRBV11-2 with TRBJ2-7; 9 positions agree with TRBD1. V lost 4 bases and J lost 5; bases outside the gene matches: 6. Germline V CDR1 and CDR2: SGHAT, FQNNGV. The CDR3 sequence is 14 residues long. This CDR3 reads CASSYGTGTHEQYF. CDR3 coding DNA: TGTGCCAGCAGCTACGGGACAGGGACCCACGAGCAGTACTTC.